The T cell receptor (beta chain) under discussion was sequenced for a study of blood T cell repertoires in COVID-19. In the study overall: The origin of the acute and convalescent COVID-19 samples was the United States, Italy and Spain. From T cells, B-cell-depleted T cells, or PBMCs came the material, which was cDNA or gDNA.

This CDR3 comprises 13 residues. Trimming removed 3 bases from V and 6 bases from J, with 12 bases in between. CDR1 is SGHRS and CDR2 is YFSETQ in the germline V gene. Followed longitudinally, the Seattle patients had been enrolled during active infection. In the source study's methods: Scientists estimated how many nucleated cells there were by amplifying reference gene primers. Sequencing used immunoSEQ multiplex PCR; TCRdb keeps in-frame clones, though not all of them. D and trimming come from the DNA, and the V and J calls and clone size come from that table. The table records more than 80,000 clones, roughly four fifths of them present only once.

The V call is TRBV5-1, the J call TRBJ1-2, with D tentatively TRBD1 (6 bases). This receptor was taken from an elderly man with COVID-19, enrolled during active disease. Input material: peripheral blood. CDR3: CASSSTGPDGYTF. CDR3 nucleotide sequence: TGCGCCAGCAGCTCGACAGGCCCCGATGGCTACACCTTC.